This TCR beta chain was found in a study of T cells in Graves' hyperthyroidism and ophthalmopathy. Study-level findings and limits: Most thyroid clonotypes expanded above 0.001 were also detected in blood. From stable hyperthyroidism, ophthalmopathy was set apart by a 13 V-J model.

From RNA transcripts, TCR beta CDR3 regions were amplified. With the HTBI primer set, the TCR CDR3 went through a first round of RT-PCR. TCRdb fed the multiplex PCR reads into MiXCR, producing one record per CDR3 protein. Altogether about 520,000 distinct CDR3 sequences are present, around 22% being singletons, with the ten largest covering 11%. Unmatched junction bases numbered 8, after V lost 7 bases and J lost 2 bases. The germline gives CDR1 MDHEN, CDR2 SYDVKM. The CDR3 spans 14 residues. To note about this clonotype: Its cognate antigen is unknown.

The source is a woman in her 30s with Graves' ophthalmopathy. Input material: blood. The rearrangement uses TRBV28 and TRBJ2-7; TRBD1 agrees at 7 bases. CDR3 in DNA: TGTGCCAGCAAACCAGGGGGTCAACCCTACGAGCAGTACTTC. It yields the protein CASKPGGQPYEQYF.